This paragraph reports one TCR beta chain. Its antigen remains unknown. Sequenced by immunoSEQ multiplex PCR; TCRdb stores in-frame clones only, minus some. The sample lists about 64,000 clones, around 77% occurring once. These data belong to a study of memory CD4+ T cells and cytomegalovirus serostatus. Overall study context: Healthy Belgian adult donors included several CMV-positive and more than 20 CMV-negative people.

Study-wide points: Of 164 reported CMV TCRbeta sequences, some 70 were found in memory CD4+ repertoires.

The sort gate was single viable CD3+CD4+CD8-CD45RO+ cells for memory CD4+ T cells. The receptor comes from an adult in good health and CMV-seronegative. The source material was memory CD4+ T cells from blood.

CDR3 protein: CASSERTGNQPQHF. Written as DNA, the CDR3 is TGTGCCAGCAGTGAAAGGACAGGAAATCAGCCCCAGCATTTT. The J gene is TRBJ1-5, the V gene TRBV2, with 7 bases aligning to TRBD1. Germline values: CDR1 SNHLY, CDR2 FYNNEI. The trim removed 2 bases at V and 4 bases at J, leaving 2 bases unmatched. The CDR3 loop spans 14 amino acids.